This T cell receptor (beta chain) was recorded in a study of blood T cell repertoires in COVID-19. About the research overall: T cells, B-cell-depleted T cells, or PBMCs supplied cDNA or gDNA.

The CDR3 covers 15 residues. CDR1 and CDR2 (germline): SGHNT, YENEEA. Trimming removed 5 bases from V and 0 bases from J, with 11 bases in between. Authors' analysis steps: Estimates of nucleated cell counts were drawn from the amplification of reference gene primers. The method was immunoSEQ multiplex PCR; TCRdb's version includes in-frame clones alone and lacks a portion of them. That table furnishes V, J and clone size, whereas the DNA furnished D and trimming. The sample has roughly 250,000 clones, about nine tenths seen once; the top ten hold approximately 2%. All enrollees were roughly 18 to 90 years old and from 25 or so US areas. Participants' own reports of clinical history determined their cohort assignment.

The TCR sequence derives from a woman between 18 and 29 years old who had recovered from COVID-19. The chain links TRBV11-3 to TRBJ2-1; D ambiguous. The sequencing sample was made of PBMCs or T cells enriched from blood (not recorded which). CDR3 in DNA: TGTGCCAGCAGCGACCTCCGGAGCTCCTACAATGAGCAGTTCTTC. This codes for CASSDLRSSYNEQFF.